Described below is a single T cell receptor beta chain sequence and its context. Antigen unknown. These data belong to a study of shared clonotypes between healthy human individuals. General study points: A small donor pool kept down the genetic and exposure-history diversity that was represented. Naive subsets usually exceeded memory subsets in estimated richness. Four donors had 4% to 6.5% of their naive CD4 clonotypes in common.

The J segment lost 4 bases and the V segment lost 6 bases, leaving 7 bases of the junction unmatched. Germline CDR1 reads SQVTM; CDR2 reads ANQGSEA. The CDR3 consists of 13 residues. Repertoires were generated with immunoSEQ multiplex PCR, while TCRdb's copy carries only in-frame clones and drops some. The data contain over a million clones, approximately 98% of them singletons. The receptor was isolated from a man younger than 45 in good health. Sequencing used naive CD4+ T cells sorted from blood. The subset: CD45RA+ positively selected. This sequence joins TRBV29-1 and TRBJ2-3; 7 positions match TRBD1. The CDR3 DNA sequence: TGCAGCGTCCACAGGGGTGGCCCAGATACGCAGTATTTT. Amino acids: CSVHRGGPDTQYF.